This T cell receptor (beta chain) was sequenced for a study of metastatic and nonmetastatic thyroid tumors. Study-level information: The study looked at repertoires side by side in blood and in tumor or nodule tissue from malignant and benign thyroid patients. The study's findings and limits: Relative to benign nodules, malignant thyroid tumors were reportedly characterized by significantly elevated TCR beta diversity in blood and tumor.

This clone was observed many times. Its specificity is unknown. The V and J ends lost 0 bases and 2 bases respectively, with 10 bases between them. This CDR3 has 15 residues. Germline CDR1 and CDR2: ENHRY and SYGVKD. Every patient underwent thyroid surgery untreated. Original data processing: The study built a papillary thyroid cancer distant-metastasis classifier from CDR3 differences across clinicopathological groups. TCRdb re-called clones via MiXCR from the PCR reads. TCRdb's processing, not the authors' own work, is the source of the V and J calls. The repertoire holds about 30,000 clones, under 14% seen once, with roughly a sixth in the top ten.

The origin of this receptor is a female donor with papillary thyroid cancer or a benign thyroid nodule (not recorded which). Some clones in this sample may be carry-over from other donors' samples. Sample: blood. V and J are TRBV10-3 and TRBJ1-1; the D is unclear. CDR3 sequence reads: CAISESEQANTEAFF. The CDR3 nucleotides read TGTGCCATCAGTGAGTCCGAACAAGCTAACACTGAAGCTTTCTTT.